The rows below give T cell receptor beta chains drawn from one sample of a study of cytomegalovirus exposure and HLA in healthy donors. Clones were sequenced by immunoSEQ multiplex PCR, and TCRdb holds only the in-frame ones, with some missing. The profile shows around 92,000 clones, about four fifths of them singletons. The sequenced sample consisted of PBMCs. Receptors originate from a woman in her seventies in good health and CMV-seropositive. Both conserved end residues are part of each CDR3. Each record gives: J gene, V gene, clone size, D gene, CDR3 DNA, CDR3 protein. The D gene is left open where the match is weak. Size tells how often a clone was seen (once, few, many) or the class of an expanded clone, and some rows leave it out.

j_call: TRBJ2-1; v_call: TRBV11-3; clone_size: once; d_call: TRBD1; cdr3_nt: TGTGCCAGCAGCCGGACAGGGAATGAGCAGTTCTTC; cdr3_aa: CASSRTGNEQFF
j_call: TRBJ2-7; v_call: TRBV29-1; clone_size: -; d_call: -; cdr3_nt: TGCAGCGTTGAGGAACAGACGGCCTACGAGCAGTACTTC; cdr3_aa: CSVEEQTAYEQYF
j_call: TRBJ1-5; v_call: TRBV28; clone_size: -; d_call: -; cdr3_nt: TGTGCCAGCTGCGGGTGGGAGAACCAGCATTTT; cdr3_aa: CASCGWENQHF
j_call: TRBJ1-5; v_call: TRBV2; clone_size: once; d_call: -; cdr3_nt: TGTGCCAGCAGTAAGGACAGTCTAAGCAATCAGCCCCAGCATTTT; cdr3_aa: CASSKDSLSNQPQHF
j_call: TRBJ1-2; v_call: TRBV10-3; clone_size: -; d_call: TRBD1; cdr3_nt: TGTGCCATCAGTGAGACAACACTACGGACAGGGACTAACTATGGCTACACCTTC; cdr3_aa: CAISETTLRTGTNYGYTF
j_call: TRBJ2-2; v_call: TRBV7-6; clone_size: -; d_call: -; cdr3_nt: TGTGCCAGCAGCGTAAAATCGAACACCGGGGAGCTGTTTTTT; cdr3_aa: CASSVKSNTGELFF
j_call: TRBJ1-4; v_call: TRBV18; clone_size: -; d_call: -; cdr3_nt: TGTGCCAGCTCAGGCAGGGAAAGGGAAAAACTGTTTTTT; cdr3_aa: CASSGREREKLFF
j_call: TRBJ2-3; v_call: TRBV18; clone_size: once; d_call: -; cdr3_nt: TGTGCCAGCTCACCACCTAAGACGGGGACAGATACGCAGTATTTT; cdr3_aa: CASSPPKTGTDTQYF
j_call: TRBJ2-5; v_call: TRBV25-1; clone_size: -; d_call: -; cdr3_nt: TGTGCCAGCAGTGACCCGCGGGGCAGTGAGACCCAGTACTTC; cdr3_aa: CASSDPRGSETQYF
j_call: TRBJ1-5; v_call: TRBV6-1; clone_size: -; d_call: TRBD1; cdr3_nt: TGTGCCAGCAGTGAACGACAGGGTAGCCATCAGCCCCAGCATTTT; cdr3_aa: CASSERQGSHQPQHF
j_call: TRBJ2-2; v_call: TRBV5-8; clone_size: -; d_call: -; cdr3_nt: TGTGCCAGCAGCACGACAGGCCGGAAGACCGGGGAGCTGTTTTTT; cdr3_aa: CASSTTGRKTGELFF
j_call: TRBJ1-4; v_call: TRBV6-1; clone_size: -; d_call: TRBD1; cdr3_nt: TGTGCCAGCTCACCGGGACAGTCAACTAATGAAAAACTGTTTTTT; cdr3_aa: CASSPGQSTNEKLFF
j_call: TRBJ1-5; v_call: TRBV6-4; clone_size: -; d_call: -; cdr3_nt: TGTGCCAGCAGTCCCAGCGGGGGTGACAATCAGCCCCAGCATTTT; cdr3_aa: CASSPSGGDNQPQHF
j_call: TRBJ2-1; v_call: TRBV11-2; clone_size: -; d_call: -; cdr3_nt: TGTGCCAGCAGCCCACCAGGGGTTTCCTCCTACAATGAGCAGTTCTTC; cdr3_aa: CASSPPGVSSYNEQFF
j_call: TRBJ1-2; v_call: TRBV19; clone_size: few; d_call: TRBD1; cdr3_nt: TGTGCCAGTAGTATGGAGACAGGGTCGGGCTATGGCTACACCTTC; cdr3_aa: CASSMETGSGYGYTF
j_call: TRBJ1-2; v_call: TRBV29-1; clone_size: -; d_call: TRBD1; cdr3_nt: TGCAGCGTTGCGGGACAGAACTATGGCTACACCTTC; cdr3_aa: CSVAGQNYGYTF
j_call: TRBJ2-7; v_call: TRBV5-1; clone_size: -; d_call: -; cdr3_nt: TGCGCCAGCAGCTCAACAGGGTTTGACGAGCAGTACTTC; cdr3_aa: CASSSTGFDEQYF
j_call: TRBJ1-5; v_call: TRBV2; clone_size: few; d_call: -; cdr3_nt: TGTGCCGGCAGCCCTCCAGGCCAGCCCCAGCATTTT; cdr3_aa: CAGSPPGQPQHF
j_call: TRBJ2-7; v_call: TRBV4-1; clone_size: -; d_call: -; cdr3_nt: TGCGCCAGCAGCCAAGGGATCGGCAGGGAAGGATACGAGCAGTACTTC; cdr3_aa: CASSQGIGREGYEQYF
j_call: TRBJ2-5; v_call: TRBV9; clone_size: -; d_call: TRBD2; cdr3_nt: TGTGCCAGCAGCGTAGTGGTAGCGGGTGACCTGGACTTC; cdr3_aa: CASSVVVAGDLDF
j_call: TRBJ2-1; v_call: TRBV4-3; clone_size: -; d_call: TRBD2; cdr3_nt: TGCGCCAGCAGCCAAGACGGGGGGGTCGGCAATGAGCAGTTCTTC; cdr3_aa: CASSQDGGVGNEQFF
j_call: TRBJ1-5; v_call: TRBV19; clone_size: -; d_call: -; cdr3_nt: TGTGCCAGTAGTACTCAGAATCAGCCCCAGCATTTT; cdr3_aa: CASSTQNQPQHF
j_call: TRBJ1-6; v_call: TRBV7-2; clone_size: -; d_call: TRBD1; cdr3_nt: TGTGCCAGCAGCGGCGGCGGGACAGGGTCGTTCTATAATTCACCCCTCCACTTT; cdr3_aa: CASSGGGTGSFYNSPLHF
j_call: TRBJ2-1; v_call: TRBV5-4; clone_size: few; d_call: -; cdr3_nt: TGTGCCAGCAGCATCATGGGCTTCTACAATGAGCAGTTCTTC; cdr3_aa: CASSIMGFYNEQFF
j_call: TRBJ2-7; v_call: TRBV27; clone_size: -; d_call: -; cdr3_nt: TGTGCCAGCAGTTTATCGTACGGGGGTTCCTACGAGCAGTACTTC; cdr3_aa: CASSLSYGGSYEQYF
j_call: TRBJ2-3; v_call: TRBV5-4; clone_size: -; d_call: TRBD2; cdr3_nt: TGTGCCAGCAGCAGCGCGGGGGGCCCTGGAGATACGCAGTATTTT; cdr3_aa: CASSSAGGPGDTQYF
j_call: TRBJ1-2; v_call: TRBV30; clone_size: -; d_call: TRBD1; cdr3_nt: TGTGCCTGGAGTCACACCCGAGGGACAGGCGGCTACACCTTC; cdr3_aa: CAWSHTRGTGGYTF
j_call: TRBJ2-1; v_call: TRBV28; clone_size: -; d_call: TRBD2; cdr3_nt: TGTGCCAGCAGTGGGCTAGCGGGAGGGCCGGGCTCCTACAATGAGCAGTTCTTC; cdr3_aa: CASSGLAGGPGSYNEQFF
j_call: TRBJ2-7; v_call: TRBV5-4; clone_size: -; d_call: TRBD2; cdr3_nt: TGTGCCAGCAGCTTGGCAGGAGCGGGGGGGAGCTCCTACGAGCAGTACTTC; cdr3_aa: CASSLAGAGGSSYEQYF
j_call: TRBJ1-1; v_call: TRBV18; clone_size: -; d_call: -; cdr3_nt: TGTGCCAGCTCCCCGGGTAGGGGTACTGAAGCTTTCTTT; cdr3_aa: CASSPGRGTEAFF
j_call: TRBJ1-5; v_call: TRBV6-1; clone_size: -; d_call: -; cdr3_nt: TGTGCCAGCAGGCGGGACAGCAATCAGCCCCAGCATTTT; cdr3_aa: CASRRDSNQPQHF
j_call: TRBJ1-5; v_call: TRBV5-5; clone_size: few; d_call: -; cdr3_nt: TGTGCCAGCAGCTCTAGACAGAGAGATCAGCCCCAGCATTTT; cdr3_aa: CASSSRQRDQPQHF
j_call: TRBJ2-5; v_call: TRBV7-6; clone_size: -; d_call: TRBD1; cdr3_nt: TGTGCCAGCAAGCCAGGGGGCGGAGGGGAGACCCAGTACTTC; cdr3_aa: CASKPGGGGETQYF
j_call: TRBJ1-2; v_call: TRBV5-6; clone_size: -; d_call: -; cdr3_nt: TGTGCCAGCAGCTTGGGGCAGGGTATCTATGGCTACACCTTC; cdr3_aa: CASSLGQGIYGYTF
j_call: TRBJ2-3; v_call: TRBV7-9; clone_size: -; d_call: TRBD1; cdr3_nt: TGTGCCAGCAGCTTAGGGGACAGTAGCACAGATACGCAGTATTTT; cdr3_aa: CASSLGDSSTDTQYF
j_call: TRBJ1-1; v_call: TRBV28; clone_size: -; d_call: -; cdr3_nt: TGTGCCAGCAGTCCGCAGGTAGACCCGAACACTGAAGCTTTCTTT; cdr3_aa: CASSPQVDPNTEAFF
j_call: TRBJ2-1; v_call: TRBV2; clone_size: -; d_call: TRBD2; cdr3_nt: TGTGCCAGCAGTGAAGCGCGCGGGGGGCAGGGGCGGGAGGGCCTGAATGAGCAGTTCTTC; cdr3_aa: CASSEARGGQGREGLNEQFF
j_call: TRBJ1-2; v_call: TRBV7-3; clone_size: -; d_call: TRBD1; cdr3_nt: TGTGCCAGCAGCCCAACAGGGGGTAACTATGGCTACACCTTC; cdr3_aa: CASSPTGGNYGYTF
j_call: TRBJ2-1; v_call: TRBV27; clone_size: -; d_call: TRBD2; cdr3_nt: TGTGCCAGCACCTCTAGCGGGGGAGGCGGTCGGCAGTTCTTC; cdr3_aa: CASTSSGGGGRQFF
j_call: TRBJ2-1; v_call: TRBV27; clone_size: -; d_call: -; cdr3_nt: TGTGCCAGCAGTCTCCAGACATACAATGAGCAGTTCTTC; cdr3_aa: CASSLQTYNEQFF
j_call: TRBJ1-2; v_call: TRBV28; clone_size: few; d_call: TRBD1; cdr3_nt: TGTGCCAGCAGTTTATATCGGACAGGGGGCGCGGACTATGGCTACACCTTC; cdr3_aa: CASSLYRTGGADYGYTF
j_call: TRBJ2-3; v_call: TRBV10-1; clone_size: -; d_call: TRBD2; cdr3_nt: TGCGCCAGCAGTAGGTTAGCGGGAGCCAACACAGATACGCAGTATTTT; cdr3_aa: CASSRLAGANTDTQYF
j_call: TRBJ2-7; v_call: TRBV6-1; clone_size: -; d_call: -; cdr3_nt: TGTGCCAGCAGAGCAGGTAGCTCCTACGAGCAGTACTTC; cdr3_aa: CASRAGSSYEQYF
j_call: TRBJ2-1; v_call: TRBV5-1; clone_size: -; d_call: TRBD2; cdr3_nt: TGCGCCAGCAGCGAGACTAGCGGGAACAATGAGCAGTTCTTC; cdr3_aa: CASSETSGNNEQFF
j_call: TRBJ2-5; v_call: TRBV27; clone_size: -; d_call: TRBD1; cdr3_nt: TGTGCCAGCAGGCCCATCTTTACCGGGACAGGGGGCGTGGGAGAGACCCAGTACTTC; cdr3_aa: CASRPIFTGTGGVGETQYF
j_call: TRBJ1-4; v_call: TRBV14; clone_size: -; d_call: TRBD1; cdr3_nt: TGTGCCAGCAGCCTGGGGGACAGGGTTTCAAGTAAACTGTTTTTT; cdr3_aa: CASSLGDRVSSKLFF
j_call: TRBJ1-3; v_call: TRBV7-2; clone_size: -; d_call: -; cdr3_nt: TGTGCCAGCAGCTTAGTACTAGTCGAGGCCGCTCGCGGAAACACCATATATTTT; cdr3_aa: CASSLVLVEAARGNTIYF
j_call: TRBJ2-1; v_call: TRBV18; clone_size: -; d_call: TRBD1; cdr3_nt: TGTGCCAGCTCACGCATCGGGACAGGCGATTACAATGAGCAGTTCTTC; cdr3_aa: CASSRIGTGDYNEQFF
j_call: TRBJ1-1; v_call: TRBV9; clone_size: -; d_call: -; cdr3_nt: TGTGCCAGCAGCCTTGGGAGGCGTACTGAAGCTTTCTTT; cdr3_aa: CASSLGRRTEAFF
j_call: TRBJ2-7; v_call: TRBV11-2; clone_size: -; d_call: TRBD1; cdr3_nt: TGTGCCAGCAGCTTAGACCGGACAGGGAACTACGAGCAGTACTTC; cdr3_aa: CASSLDRTGNYEQYF
j_call: TRBJ2-7; v_call: TRBV7-9; clone_size: few; d_call: TRBD1; cdr3_nt: TGTGCCAGCAGCTACTGGACAGGGGATAACGAGCAGTACTTC; cdr3_aa: CASSYWTGDNEQYF
j_call: TRBJ1-6; v_call: TRBV28; clone_size: -; d_call: -; cdr3_nt: TGTGCCAGCAGTTTTCGCGGGGCTCAGAATAATTCACCCCTCCACTTT; cdr3_aa: CASSFRGAQNNSPLHF
j_call: TRBJ2-1; v_call: TRBV7-3; clone_size: few; d_call: TRBD2; cdr3_nt: TGTGCCAGCAGCCCCGCGGGAGGGGTCTACAATGAGCAGTTCTTC; cdr3_aa: CASSPAGGVYNEQFF
j_call: TRBJ1-1; v_call: TRBV6-5; clone_size: -; d_call: -; cdr3_nt: TGTGCCAGCAGTTACTCTGGGGGGACTGAAGCTTTCTTT; cdr3_aa: CASSYSGGTEAFF